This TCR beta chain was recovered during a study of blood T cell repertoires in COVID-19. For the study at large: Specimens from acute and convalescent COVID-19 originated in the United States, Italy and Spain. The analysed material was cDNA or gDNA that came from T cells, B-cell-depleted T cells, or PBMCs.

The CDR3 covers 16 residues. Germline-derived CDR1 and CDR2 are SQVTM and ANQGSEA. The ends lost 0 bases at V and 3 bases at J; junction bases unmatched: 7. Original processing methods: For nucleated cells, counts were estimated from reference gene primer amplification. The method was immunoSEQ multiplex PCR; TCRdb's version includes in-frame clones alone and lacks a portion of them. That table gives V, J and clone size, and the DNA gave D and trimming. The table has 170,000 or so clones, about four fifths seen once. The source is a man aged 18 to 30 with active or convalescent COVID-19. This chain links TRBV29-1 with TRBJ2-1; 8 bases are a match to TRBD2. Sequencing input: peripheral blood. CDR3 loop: CSVEEFVAGLYNEQFF. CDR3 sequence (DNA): TGCAGCGTTGAAGAATTTGTAGCGGGGCTCTACAATGAGCAGTTCTTC.